These T cell receptor beta chains were read from a single sample in a study of blood T cell repertoires in COVID-19. Assay: immunoSEQ multiplex PCR; the TCRdb copy retains only in-frame clones and omits some. This sample carries approximately 65,000 clones, about nine tenths of them seen once, and the ten largest clones take around 0.47%. Sequencing was carried out using peripheral blood. The receptors shown here come from a man between 50 and 59 years old with COVID-19, enrolled during active disease. The conserved cysteine and the conserved F or W are not part of the CDR3 here.

v_gene	len	j_gene	CDR3aa
TRBV5-6	13	TRBJ1-1	ASSLDPGWDTEAF
TRBV30	11	TRBJ2-3	AWSAGGTDTQY
TRBV7-2	11	TRBJ2-7	ASSADTSSEQY
TRBV18	15	TRBJ2-1	ASSPPSRSSSYNEQF
TRBV6-4	12	TRBJ1-2	ASSDGPSNYGYT
TRBV29-1	14	TRBJ1-2	SVADSAMGSVDGYT
TRBV3-1/TRBV3-2	11	TRBJ1-3	ASSHSAGNTIY
TRBV4-2	15	TRBJ2-1	ASSQDLLAENYNEQF
TRBV11-3	12	TRBJ2-2	ASRRQGNTGELF
TRBV5-4	12	TRBJ2-1	ASSLIRSNNEQF
TRBV4-1	13	TRBJ1-2	ASSQLGRLTYGYT
TRBV7-2	13	TRBJ2-3	ASSLLTTSTDTQY
TRBV10-3	12	TRBJ1-1	AISESRGGGEAF
TRBV7-6	11	TRBJ2-2	ASRFTNTGELF
TRBV4-1	15	TRBJ1-4	ASSQDRGGQINEKLF
TRBV7-9	13	TRBJ2-7	ASSLGLRAPYEQY
TRBV2	13	TRBJ2-1	ASKGLAGSYNEQF
TRBV6-5	13	TRBJ2-3	ASSPIAGSTDTQY
TRBV24-1	13	TRBJ2-1	ATSDPARGPSEQF
TRBV9	17	TRBJ2-1	ASSVREGTSGRKGNEQF
TRBV6-4	13	TRBJ1-4	ASSGRDGDNEKLF
TRBV9	12	TRBJ1-1	ASSGGLRDAEAF
TRBV7-6	12	TRBJ2-7	ASSPPRDPYEQY
TRBV15	14	TRBJ1-6	ATSGGTATYNSPLH
TRBV4-1	12	TRBJ2-7	ASSQGTSGYEQY
TRBV14	13	TRBJ1-3	ASSPGTGFGNTIY
TRBV5-5	14	TRBJ1-5	ASSLGQALSNQPQH
TRBV18	11	TRBJ2-7	ASSPPQTYEQY
TRBV28	9	TRBJ2-5	ASSYGETQY
TRBV7-9	12	TRBJ1-1	ASSAQGVNTEAF
TRBV5-6	13	TRBJ2-1	ASSWGQGAYNEQF
TRBV2	9	TRBJ1-4	ASSEQEKLF
TRBV3-1/TRBV3-2	11	TRBJ2-1	ASRGTRDNEQF
TRBV6-4	13	TRBJ2-2	ASSDSWGGTGELF
TRBV6-5	13	TRBJ1-5	ASSPWTGGNQPQH
TRBV19	12	TRBJ1-5	ASRPTGLNQPQH
TRBV6-5	13	TRBJ1-2	ASSIQDRGGYGYT
TRBV10-3	13	TRBJ1-5	AISESIQGNQPQH
TRBV6-6	12	TRBJ1-5	ASTRFSEGQPQH
TRBV6-1	13	TRBJ2-5	ASSELAGGQETQY
TRBV6-6	14	TRBJ2-1	ASSPLTSGRVDEQF
TRBV6-4	16	TRBJ1-2	ASSDSGTGADTNYGYT
TRBV2	11	TRBJ1-2	ASGMAGDYGYT
TRBV6-4	12	TRBJ2-5	ASSEAGNQETQY
TRBV6-6	12	TRBJ2-1	ASRRQGTDNEQF
TRBV5-4	13	TRBJ1-3	ASSADRTSGNTIY
TRBV6-5	12	TRBJ2-7	ASSSNRGPYEQY
TRBV20-1	13	TRBJ1-2	SASVGPWSLLGYT
TRBV9	12	TRBJ2-3	ASSVRTGGDTQY
TRBV6-2/TRBV6-3	10	TRBJ2-7	ASSGSVYEQY
TRBV2	11	TRBJ2-7	ASLRQGRYEQY
TRBV25-1	13	TRBJ1-4	ASSDRTGGNEKLF
TRBV7-2	13	TRBJ2-7	ASSTGTSGSYEQY